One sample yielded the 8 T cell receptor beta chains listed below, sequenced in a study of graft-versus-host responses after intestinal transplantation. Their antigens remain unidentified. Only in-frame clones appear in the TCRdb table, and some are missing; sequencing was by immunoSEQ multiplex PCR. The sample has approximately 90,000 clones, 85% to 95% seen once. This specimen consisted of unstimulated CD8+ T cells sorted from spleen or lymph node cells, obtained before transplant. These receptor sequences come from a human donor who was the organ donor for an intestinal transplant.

CDR3 region: CASSSPDRGLYNEQFF. The DNA of the CDR3 is TGTGCCAGCAGCTCCCCCGACAGGGGGCTCTACAATGAGCAGTTCTTC. This rearrangement joins TRBV7-2 to TRBJ2-1, with TRBD1 identical over 10 bases. The CDR3 contains 16 residues. Germline lookup yields CDR1 SGHTA and CDR2 FQGNSA. The trim removed 4 bases at V and 3 bases at J, leaving 6 bases unmatched.

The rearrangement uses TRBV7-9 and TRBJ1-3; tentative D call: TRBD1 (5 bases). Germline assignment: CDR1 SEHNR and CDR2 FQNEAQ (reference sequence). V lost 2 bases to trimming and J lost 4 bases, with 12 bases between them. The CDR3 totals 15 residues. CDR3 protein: CASSLTPGSGNTIYF. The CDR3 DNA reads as TGTGCCAGCAGCTTAACTCCAGGGTCAGGAAACACCATATATTTT.

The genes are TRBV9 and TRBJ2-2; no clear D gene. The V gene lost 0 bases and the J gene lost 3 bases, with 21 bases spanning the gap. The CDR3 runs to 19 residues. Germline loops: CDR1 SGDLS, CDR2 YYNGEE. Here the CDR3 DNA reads TGTGCCAGCAGCGTAGACCCGACCGCCGGGTATAAGGACACCGGGGAGCTGTTTTTT. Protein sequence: CASSVDPTAGYKDTGELFF.

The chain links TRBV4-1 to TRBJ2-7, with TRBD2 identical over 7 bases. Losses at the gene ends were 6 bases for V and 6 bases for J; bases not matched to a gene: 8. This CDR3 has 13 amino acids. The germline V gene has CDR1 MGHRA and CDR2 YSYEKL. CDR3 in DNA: TGCGCCAGCAGTCACCGGGACTACACCGAGCAGTACTTC. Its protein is CASSHRDYTEQYF.

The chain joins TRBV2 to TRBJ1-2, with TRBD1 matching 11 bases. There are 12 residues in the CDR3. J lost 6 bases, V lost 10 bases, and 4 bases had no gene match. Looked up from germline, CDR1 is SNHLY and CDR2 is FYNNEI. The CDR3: CATGGQGDGYTF. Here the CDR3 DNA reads TGTGCCACCGGGGGACAGGGGGATGGCTACACCTTC.

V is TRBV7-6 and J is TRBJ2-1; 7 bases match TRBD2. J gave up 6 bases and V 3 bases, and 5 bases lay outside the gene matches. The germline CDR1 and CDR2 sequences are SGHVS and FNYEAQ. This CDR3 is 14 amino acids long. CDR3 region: CASSFGGVINEQFF. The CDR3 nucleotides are TGTGCCAGCAGCTTTGGGGGGGTTATCAATGAGCAGTTCTTC.

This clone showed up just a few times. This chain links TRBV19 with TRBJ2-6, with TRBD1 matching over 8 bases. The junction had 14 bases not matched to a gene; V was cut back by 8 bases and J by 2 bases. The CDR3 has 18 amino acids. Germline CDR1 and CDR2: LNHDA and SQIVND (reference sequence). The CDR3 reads CASRFPHRGRAGANVLTF. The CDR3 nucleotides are TGTGCCAGTCGATTCCCACACAGGGGGAGAGCTGGGGCCAACGTCCTGACTTTC.

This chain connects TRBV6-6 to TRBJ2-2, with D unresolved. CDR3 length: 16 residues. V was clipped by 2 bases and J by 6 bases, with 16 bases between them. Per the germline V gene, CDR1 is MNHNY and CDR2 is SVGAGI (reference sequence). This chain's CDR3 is CASSYGLGRAAGELFF. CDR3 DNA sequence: TGTGCCAGCAGTTACGGTCTAGGTCGCGCAGCCGGGGAGCTGTTTTTT.